This T cell receptor beta chain was documented in a study of neoadjuvant nivolumab and ipilimumab in lung cancer. Findings and limits, study-wide: From pretherapy to surgery, tumor richness and clonality rose with dual therapy. TCR richness and clonality were higher in tumors than adjacent uninvolved lung.

As to this clone: The antigen remains undetermined.

Germline loops: CDR1 SEHNR, CDR2 FQNEAQ (reference sequence). The CDR3 is made up of 15 amino acids. V shed 1 base and J shed 3 bases, with 10 bases lying between them. Sequencing was performed with immunoSEQ multiplex PCR; in TCRdb, only in-frame clones are kept and a portion is missing. The sample holds approximately 7,000 clones, around four fifths seen once. This chain uses TRBV7-9 with TRBJ1-5, with D uncertain. The receptor was derived from an adult with non-small cell lung cancer. The sequences come from tumor tissue, collected after neoadjuvant nivolumab, alone or with ipilimumab, at or shortly before surgery. In DNA, the CDR3 is TGTGCCAGCAGCTTAGATATGGCACCCAATCAGCCCCAGCATTTT. Protein product: CASSLDMAPNQPQHF.